This T cell receptor (beta chain) was found in a study of T cells in Graves' hyperthyroidism and ophthalmopathy. The CDR3 covers 17 residues. Germline V CDR1 and CDR2: SGHRS, YFSETQ. There were TCR beta CDR3 regions amplified from RNA transcripts. The TCR CDR3 first-round RT-PCR relied on the HTBI primer set. TCRdb recomputed calls from the multiplex PCR reads with MiXCR, one row per CDR3 protein. The table has about 400,000 distinct CDR3 sequences, approximately 15% seen once. The study, taken as a whole, reports: Classification by a 13 V-J model distinguished ophthalmopathy from stable hyperthyroidism. Blood also held most thyroid clonotypes expanded beyond 0.001.

This clonotype was counted between two and nine times. Its antigen is unknown. One junction end disagrees with the germline gene, perhaps due to a read error. The rearrangement joins TRBV5-1 to TRBJ2-1, with D unclear. This receptor was identified in a woman aged 25 to 39 with Graves' ophthalmopathy. Input material: blood. The DNA for the CDR3 is TGCACCAGCAGCTTTTTGGTTACCTATAACGTTAGGCATGAGCAGTTCTTC. It encodes CTSSFLVTYNVRHEQFF.